What follows are 11 T cell receptor beta chains derived from one specimen sequenced in a study of Graves' ophthalmopathy and Graves' hyperthyroidism. Investigators amplified TCR beta CDR3 regions from RNA transcripts. An initial RT-PCR round employing HTBI primers preceded a second-round multiplex PCR. TCRdb reprocessed the multiplex PCR reads via MiXCR and lists one record per CDR3 protein. This table has about 600,000 distinct CDR3 sequences, 35% to 45% appearing once. Sequencing was carried out using peripheral blood or thyroid tissue (not recorded which). These receptors all come from an adult man with Graves' hyperthyroidism.

This clonotype was picked up many times. This chain joins TRBV6-5 and TRBJ1-6; D may be TRBD1 (5 bases). Germline CDR1 is MNHEY and CDR2 is SVGAGI. Trimming shortened V by 0 bases and J by 9 bases, and 15 bases separated the two germline ends. The CDR3 runs to 16 residues. The CDR3 nucleotides read TGTGCCAGCAGTTACTCGTTGGGGGGTGGAGGTTCACCCCTCCACTTT. It codes for CASSYSLGGGGSPLHF.

The chain carries TRBV5-1 and TRBJ1-5; 7 bases are shared with TRBD1. With V trimmed by 1 base and J by 2 bases, 6 bases remained unmatched. The germline gives CDR1 SGHRS, CDR2 YFSETQ. The CDR3 runs to 16 residues. Here the CDR3 reads CASSLTQGVGNQPQHF. The CDR3 nucleotides are TGCGCCAGCAGCTTGACGCAGGGGGTAGGCAATCAGCCCCAGCATTTT.

This clonotype was seen repeatedly, ten times or more. The chain uses TRBV9 and TRBJ1-2; 8 bases align to TRBD1. The trim removed 6 bases at V and 6 bases at J, leaving 4 bases unmatched. CDR3 length equals 12 residues. Germline CDR1 and CDR2: SGDLS and YYNGEE. The CDR3 region has the DNA TGTGCCAGCAAGGACAGGGTCAATGGCTACACCTTC. Its translation is CASKDRVNGYTF.

This rearrangement joins TRBV5-5 to TRBJ2-2; D is unresolved. This CDR3 comprises 15 residues. V lost 2 bases, J lost 5 bases, and 13 bases lay in between. Germline assignment: CDR1 SGHKS and CDR2 YYEKEE (reference sequence). CDR3: CASSFTGPPTGELFF. CDR3 sequence (DNA): TGTGCCAGCAGCTTTACCGGGCCGCCGACCGGGGAGCTGTTTTTT. The entire variable domain, with the rest obtained from reference TRBV5-5 and TRBJ2-2, is as follows: DAGVTQSPTHLIKTRGQQVTLRCSPISGHKSVSWYQQVLGQGPQFIFQYYEKEERGRGNFPDRFSARQFPNYSSELNVNALLLGDSALYLCASSFTGPPTGELFFGEGSRLTVL.

The chain has TRBV28 and TRBJ2-7; D is perhaps TRBD2 (6 bases). V shed 2 bases and J shed 2 bases, with 22 bases lying between them. Germline V lookup: CDR1 MDHEN, CDR2 SYDVKM. This CDR3 is built from 18 residues. The CDR3 DNA is TGTGCCAGCAGTTTAAGTTGGGGGGAGGAGGGTGTCACCTACGAGCAGTACTTC. This translates into CASSLSWGEEGVTYEQYF. Combining the CDR3 with reference TRBV28 and TRBJ2-7 gives the whole variable domain DVKVTQSSRYLVKRTGEKVFLECVQDMDHENMFWYRQDPGLGLRLIYFSYDVKMKEKGDIPEGYSVSREKKERFSLILESASTNQTSMYLCASSLSWGEEGVTYEQYFGPGTRLTVT.

This clonotype has just a few counts. The rearrangement joins TRBV7-8 to TRBJ2-7; 7 bases map to TRBD1. This CDR3 contains 15 residues. Germline V CDR1 and CDR2: SGHVS, FQNEAQ. The junction had 6 bases not matched to a gene; V was cut back by 0 bases and J by 4 bases. DNA of the CDR3: TGTGCCAGCAGCTTAGCTGGGACAGCCTTTTACGAGCAGTACTTC. It codes for CASSLAGTAFYEQYF.

This clonotype occurred a few times. This chain uses TRBV20-1 with TRBJ1-2; 10 positions agree with TRBD1. Germline assignment: CDR1 DFQATT and CDR2 SNEGSKA (reference sequence). The V segment lost 2 bases and the J segment 8 bases; nucleotides outside the gene matches: 8. This CDR3 is 14 amino acids long. CDR3 sequence reads: CSARPPDRGGGYTF. For the CDR3, the DNA is TGCAGTGCTAGACCCCCGGACAGGGGGGGGGGCTACACCTTC.

Comments on this clonotype: Relative to the germline gene, one junction end is altered; a read error may explain this. The chain is built from TRBV7-6 and TRBJ2-7; D uncertain. Germline values: CDR1 SGHVS, CDR2 FNYEAQ. The CDR3 has 14 residues. The CDR3 loop is CANSLSAGSYEQYF. The DNA of the CDR3 is TGTGCCAACAGCTTGTCGGCAGGCTCCTACGAGCAGTACTTC. The full variable domain, with the rest looked up from reference TRBV7-6 and TRBJ2-7, is GAGVSQSPRYKVTKRGQDVALRCDPISGHVSLYWYRQALGQGPEFLTYFNYEAQQDKSGLPNDRFSAERPEGSISTLTIQRTEQRDSAMYRCANSLSAGSYEQYFGPGTRLTVT.

V and J are TRBV4-1 and TRBJ2-7; D is perhaps TRBD1 (5 bases). With 0 bases removed from V and 3 bases from J, the gap between germline ends came to 9 bases. This CDR3 region has 14 residues. Germline assignment: CDR1 MGHRA and CDR2 YSYEKL. CDR3: CASSQERQGYEQYF. CDR3 bases: TGCGCCAGCAGCCAAGAGCGGCAGGGCTACGAGCAGTACTTC.

This clonotype was recorded only once. The chain uses TRBV19 and TRBJ2-2, with D maybe TRBD2 (5 bases). This CDR3 is 16 amino acids long. Germline V gene data show CDR1 as LNHDA and CDR2 as SQIVND (reference sequence). V dropped 6 bases and J dropped 5 bases, with 19 bases sitting between them. The CDR3 bases are TGTGCCAGTAGCCTTTTGAGGGCCCGACGGACCGGGGAGCTGTTTTTT. Residues: CASSLLRARRTGELFF. Filled out from reference TRBV19 and TRBJ2-2, the complete variable domain reads DGGITQSPKYLFRKEGQNVTLSCEQNLNHDAMYWYRQDPGQGLRLIYYSQIVNDFQKGDIAEGYSVSREKKESFPLTVTSAQKNPTAFYLCASSLLRARRTGELFFGEGSRLTVL.

This clonotype was detected ten times or more. This rearrangement joins TRBV20-1 to TRBJ2-7; 7 bases are shared with TRBD2. The junction had 1 base not matched to a gene; V was cut back by 2 bases and J by 0 bases. The V gene's germline CDR1 is DFQATT and CDR2 SNEGSKA (reference sequence). CDR3 length: 13 amino acids. The CDR3 DNA reads TGCAGTGCTAGATTAGCGGGCTCCTACGAGCAGTACTTC. Residues: CSARLAGSYEQYF.